A single sample is the source of the 20 T cell receptor beta chains below, sequenced in a study of human T cells and chemical hapten exposure. This sample's time point: healthy volunteer bleed at 6 weeks. Whole blood that had not been fractionated was the source of extracted total RNA. TCRdb analysed the RACE reads with MiXCR anew, one entry per CDR3 protein. This sample yields about 47,000 distinct CDR3 sequences, of which about 3.7% are seen a single time; about 6% belongs to the top ten. Sequenced input: whole blood. The origin of the receptors is a human donor in good health. Some clones in this sample may be carry-over from other donors' samples.

The table lists this clonotype with many counts. The rearrangement joins TRBV28 to TRBJ2-7; TRBD1 or TRBD2 may be the D gene (5 bases each). V gave up 7 bases and J gave up 6 bases, with 19 bases separating them. CDR1 and CDR2 (germline): MDHEN, SYDVKM. This CDR3 has 14 residues. CDR3 amino acids: CASTPGTAVVEQYF. CDR3 bases: TGTGCCAGCACCCCCGGGACCGCGGTCGTCGAGCAGTACTTC.

This clonotype was found many times. The chain is built from TRBV11-1 and TRBJ2-1; D remains ambiguous. V shed 5 bases and J shed 8 bases, with 13 bases lying between them. Germline CDR1 SGHAT, CDR2 FQDESV (reference sequence). There are 13 residues in the CDR3. As DNA, the CDR3 is TGTGCCAGCAGCCCGAAGATCAACCATGAGCAGTTCTTC. It is translated as CASSPKINHEQFF.

The sample holds many counts of this clonotype. The chain recombines TRBV29-1 with TRBJ2-4, with a weak D call TRBD1 (6 bases). The CDR3 length is 13 residues. Per the germline V gene, CDR1 is SQVTM and CDR2 is ANQGSEA. V lost 7 bases and J lost 0, with 10 bases in between. The CDR3 spells CSALTGAKNIQYF. The CDR3 nucleotides are TGCAGCGCTCTGACAGGAGCCAAAAACATTCAGTACTTC. Full variable domain (remainder filled in from reference TRBV29-1 and TRBJ2-4): SAVISQKPSRDICQRGTSLTIQCQVDSQVTMMFWYRQQPGQSLTLIATANQGSEATYESGFVIDKFPISRPNLTFSTLTVSNMSPEDSSIYLCSALTGAKNIQYFGAGTRLSVL.

This clonotype has ten or more counts. The chain combines TRBV14 with TRBJ2-6; 7 bases map to TRBD1. Per the germline V gene, CDR1 is SGHDN and CDR2 is FVKESK. The CDR3 spans 16 residues. Losses at the gene ends were 4 bases for V and 0 bases for J; bases not matched to a gene: 3. The CDR3 DNA is TGTGCCAGCAGCCCGGGACAGTTCTCTGGGGCCAACGTCCTGACTTTC. Translation gives CASSPGQFSGANVLTF.

The V call is TRBV7-9, the J call TRBJ2-7; no reliable D call. Germline CDR1 SEHNR, CDR2 FQNEAQ (reference sequence). V lost 1 base, J lost 4 bases, and 11 bases lay in between. The length of the CDR3 is 14 residues. CDR3 sequence reads: CASSLETTSYEQYF. Here the CDR3 DNA reads TGTGCCAGCAGCTTAGAAACAACCTCATACGAGCAGTACTTC. Variable domain in full (rest from reference TRBV7-9 and TRBJ2-7): DTGVSQNPRHKITKRGQNVTFRCDPISEHNRLYWYRQTLGQGPEFLTYFQNEAQLEKSRLLSDRFSAERPKGSFSTLEIQRTEQGDSAMYLCASSLETTSYEQYFGPGTRLTVT.

This clonotype is medium-sized within its sample. V is TRBV29-1 and J is TRBJ2-3; TRBD1 or TRBD2 may be the D gene (6 bases each). This CDR3 is built from 15 residues. Trimming left V 5 bases short and J 0 bases short, with 15 bases between. Germline CDR1 is SQVTM and CDR2 is ANQGSEA. The CDR3 spells CSVFLGGRSTDTQYF. Written as DNA, the CDR3 is TGCAGCGTTTTCCTGGGGGGCAGGAGCACAGATACGCAGTATTTT.

This clonotype was detected a few times. This chain connects TRBV20-1 to TRBJ1-1, with 7 nucleotides matching TRBD1. V shed 3 bases and J 4 bases; nucleotides not matched to a gene: 11. CDR1 and CDR2 (germline): DFQATT, SNEGSKA (reference sequence). This CDR3 contains 15 residues. The CDR3 nucleotides are TGCAGTGCTAGTCGTCCCAGACAGGGATCCACTGAAGCTTTCTTT. It specifies CSASRPRQGSTEAFF.

This clonotype was seen many times. The rearrangement joins TRBV28 to TRBJ1-1; D not certain. The CDR3 extends over 13 amino acids. Germline-derived CDR1 and CDR2 are MDHEN and SYDVKM. V lost 10 bases and J 0 bases, leaving 12 bases between the germline ends. The CDR3 sequence: CAIQTILNTEAFF. As DNA, the CDR3 is TGTGCCATCCAGACAATCCTGAACACTGAAGCTTTCTTT.

The table lists this clonotype with many counts. This sequence joins TRBV4-1 and TRBJ1-1, with D perhaps TRBD1 (6 bases). The V end lost 0 bases, the J end lost 4 bases, and 21 bases lay between the germline ends. There are 18 residues in the CDR3. CDR1 is MGHRA, CDR2 YSYEKL, per germline. The CDR3 DNA reads TGCGCCAGCAGCCAAGATTCCCCGGACAGACCCGTGGGCACTGAAGCTTTCTTT. This encodes CASSQDSPDRPVGTEAFF.

This clonotype was found many times. The chain has TRBV29-1 and TRBJ2-5, with D possibly TRBD2 on 7 matching bases. Germline V lookup: CDR1 SQVTM, CDR2 ANQGSEA. Trimming took off 6 bases at V and 5 bases at J, with 19 bases between the two ends. The CDR3 is made up of 14 amino acids. Here the CDR3 reads CSVPWGGARETQYF. The CDR3 nucleotides read TGCAGCGTGCCATGGGGGGGGGCTCGGGAGACCCAGTACTTC.

In this sample, this clonotype turned up many times. CDR3 DNA sequence: TGCAGTGCTAGGGGGGGAGGAGAGACCCAGTACTTC. This codes for CSARGGGETQYF. The chain has TRBV20-1 and TRBJ2-5, with D possibly being TRBD2 (6 bases). Germline assignment: CDR1 DFQATT and CDR2 SNEGSKA (reference sequence). The CDR3 has 12 amino acids. Trimming stripped 3 bases from V and 4 bases from J, with 9 bases between.

The chain combines TRBV21-1 with TRBJ1-2; the table's TRBD1 call for D was not verified on the DNA. TRBV21-1 is marked as a pseudogene. The CDR3 has 18 amino acids. The CDR3 bases are TGTGCCAGCAGCAAAGAGGTTATTGACAGGGTCCCTTTCTATGGCTACACCTTC. Its translation: CASSKEVIDRVPFYGYTF.

The sample holds many counts of this clonotype. This chain uses TRBV2 with TRBJ2-5; D is possibly TRBD2 (6 bases). The CDR3 sequence is 16 residues long. Trimming shortened V by 6 bases and J by 5 bases, and 22 bases separated the two germline ends. CDR1 SNHLY and CDR2 FYNNEI come from the germline V gene. The CDR3 sequence is CASRDTSVTSSETQYF. In DNA form, the CDR3 reads TGTGCCAGCAGGGATACCTCCGTGACTAGTAGCGAGACCCAGTACTTC.

V usage is TRBV4-1 and J usage is TRBJ2-3; 11 bases agree with TRBD1. Germline V gene lookup returns CDR1 MGHRA and CDR2 YSYEKL. The V gene end was trimmed by 4 bases and the J gene end by 6 bases; junction bases not matched to a gene: 9. The CDR3 has 16 amino acids. CDR3: CASSRSGTGGVDTQYF. The CDR3 DNA reads as TGCGCCAGCAGCCGTTCCGGGACAGGGGGTGTGGATACGCAGTATTTT.

The chain recombines TRBV28 with TRBJ2-1; D remains ambiguous. The CDR3 runs to 14 residues. Germline loops: CDR1 MDHEN, CDR2 SYDVKM. V gave up 1 base and J gave up 4 bases, with 8 bases separating them. The DNA for the CDR3 is TGTGCCAGCAGTTTATCTATCCCTTACAATGAGCAGTTCTTC. This sequence encodes CASSLSIPYNEQFF.

This clonotype was seen ten or more times. V gene TRBV4-2 combines with J gene TRBJ2-3; TRBD2 matches at 12 bases. Germline CDR1 is LGHNA and CDR2 is YNFKEQ. After removal of 4 bases from V and 4 bases from J, the junction contained 6 bases not matched to a gene. CDR3 size: 16 residues. CDR3 amino acids: CASSPLAGGPPDTQYF. The CDR3, as DNA: TGTGCCAGCAGCCCGCTAGCGGGAGGGCCCCCAGATACGCAGTATTTT.

This clonotype has at least ten counts. J is TRBJ2-3 and V is TRBV2; no reliable D call. The V gene lost 4 bases and the J gene lost 6 bases, with 17 bases spanning the gap. Germline V gene data show CDR1 as SNHLY and CDR2 as FYNNEI. The CDR3 length is 15 residues. The CDR3 DNA sequence: TGTGCCAGCAGTGGGACCTATCGTTCCGACGATACGCAGTATTTT. The encoded protein is CASSGTYRSDDTQYF.

This clonotype was seen repeatedly, ten times or more. The rearrangement joins TRBV20-1 to TRBJ2-3; maybe TRBD2 (6 bases). The CDR3 totals 15 residues. Trimming removed 5 bases from V and 1 base from J, with 16 bases in between. The germline V gene has CDR1 DFQATT and CDR2 SNEGSKA (reference sequence). The CDR3 nucleotides read TGCAGTGCTTCTAAGGGACTCCCCCGCACAGATACGCAGTATTTT. Protein: CSASKGLPRTDTQYF.

This clonotype was found a few times. The chain carries TRBV6-1 and TRBJ1-3; D is unclear. V shed 5 bases and J shed 0 bases, with 11 bases lying between them. Germline CDR1 and CDR2: MNHNS and SASEGT. The CDR3 spans 15 residues. The CDR3 region is CASSRDGISGNTIYF. The CDR3 nucleotides read TGTGCCAGCAGTCGAGATGGGATCTCTGGAAACACCATATATTTT.

This clonotype was observed at least ten times. The CDR3 coding sequence is TGCAGTGCTAGAGATATGACACCTGGGAATTCACCCCTCCACTTT. It is translated as CSARDMTPGNSPLHF. The chain has TRBV20-1 and TRBJ1-6; D is ambiguous. The CDR3 extends over 15 amino acids. The V gene's germline CDR1 is DFQATT and CDR2 SNEGSKA (reference sequence). Trimming stripped 0 bases from V and 7 bases from J, with 13 bases between.